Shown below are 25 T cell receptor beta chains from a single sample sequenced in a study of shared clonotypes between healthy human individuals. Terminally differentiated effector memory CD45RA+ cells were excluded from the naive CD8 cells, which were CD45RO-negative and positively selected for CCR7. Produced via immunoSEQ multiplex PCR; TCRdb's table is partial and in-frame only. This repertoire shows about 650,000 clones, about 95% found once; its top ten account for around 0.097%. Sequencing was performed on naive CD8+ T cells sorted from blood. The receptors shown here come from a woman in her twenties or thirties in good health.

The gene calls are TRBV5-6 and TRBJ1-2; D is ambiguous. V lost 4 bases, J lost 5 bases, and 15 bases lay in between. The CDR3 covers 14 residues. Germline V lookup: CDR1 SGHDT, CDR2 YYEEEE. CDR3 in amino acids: CASSLGAGEYGYTF. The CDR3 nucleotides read TGTGCCAGCAGCCTAGGTGCCGGGGAATATGGCTACACCTTC.

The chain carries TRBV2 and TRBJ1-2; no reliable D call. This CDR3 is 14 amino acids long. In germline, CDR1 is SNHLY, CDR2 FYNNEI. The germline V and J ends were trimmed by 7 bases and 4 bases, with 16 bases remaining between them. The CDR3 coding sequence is TGTGCCAGCACTGTGACAACTACCCTCTATGGCTACACCTTC. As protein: CASTVTTTLYGYTF.

In nucleotides, the CDR3 is TGTGCCAGTAACTGGGACAGGAACCTTGGAACGGGAAACACCATATATTTT. Encoded protein: CASNWDRNLGTGNTIYF. The chain recombines TRBV19 with TRBJ1-3; 8 bases match TRBD1. This CDR3 is 17 amino acids long. Trimming took 7 bases from V and 4 from J; bases not matched to a gene: 15. Germline V gene sequence: CDR1 LNHDA, CDR2 SQIVND (reference sequence).

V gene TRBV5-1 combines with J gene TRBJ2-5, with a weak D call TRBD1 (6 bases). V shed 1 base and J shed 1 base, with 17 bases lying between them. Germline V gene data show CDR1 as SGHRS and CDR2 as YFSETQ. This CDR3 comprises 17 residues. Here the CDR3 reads CASSLSHQGYLQETQYF. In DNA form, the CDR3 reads TGCGCCAGCAGCTTGTCCCATCAGGGGTATCTCCAAGAGACCCAGTACTTC.

CDR3 amino acids: CATSSPDRSNQPQHF. In nucleotides, the CDR3 is TGTGCCACCAGCAGCCCTGACAGGAGCAATCAGCCCCAGCATTTT. This chain uses TRBV15 with TRBJ1-5; D is perhaps TRBD1 (6 bases). V was trimmed by 3 bases and J by 1 base, leaving 10 bases between them. The CDR3 loop spans 15 amino acids. Per germline, CDR1 LNHNV and CDR2 YYDKDF (reference sequence).

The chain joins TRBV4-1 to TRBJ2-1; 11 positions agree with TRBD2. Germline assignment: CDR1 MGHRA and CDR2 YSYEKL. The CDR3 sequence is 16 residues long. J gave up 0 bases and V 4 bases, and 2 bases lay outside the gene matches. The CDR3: CASSLAGGSSYNEQFF. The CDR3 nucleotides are TGCGCCAGCAGCCTAGCGGGAGGGTCCTCCTACAATGAGCAGTTCTTC.

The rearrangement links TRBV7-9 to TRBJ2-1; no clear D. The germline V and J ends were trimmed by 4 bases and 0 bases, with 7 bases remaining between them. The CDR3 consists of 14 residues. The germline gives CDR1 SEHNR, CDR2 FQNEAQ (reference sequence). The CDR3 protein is CASSSDSSYNEQFF. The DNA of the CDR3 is TGTGCCAGCAGCTCCGATAGCTCCTACAATGAGCAGTTCTTC.

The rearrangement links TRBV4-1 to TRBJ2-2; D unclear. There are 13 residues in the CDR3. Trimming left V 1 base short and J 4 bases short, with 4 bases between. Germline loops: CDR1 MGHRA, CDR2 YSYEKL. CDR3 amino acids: CASSQVGTGELFF. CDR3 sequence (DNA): TGCGCCAGCAGCCAAGTTGGCACCGGGGAGCTGTTTTTT.

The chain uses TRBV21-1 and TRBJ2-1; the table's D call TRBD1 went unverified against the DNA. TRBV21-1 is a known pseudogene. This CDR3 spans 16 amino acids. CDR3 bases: TGTGCCAGCAGCTCCAGAGGGAAAGGGGGTTTTTTGGAGCAGTTCTTC. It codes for CASSSRGKGGFLEQFF.

DNA for the CDR3: TGTGCCAGCAGCTTAGTTGGGGGACAGGCAGAAAAACTGTTTTTT. Amino acid sequence: CASSLVGGQAEKLFF. The chain uses TRBV11-2 and TRBJ1-4; 8 bases agree with TRBD1. In germline, CDR1 is SGHAT, CDR2 FQNNGV. J gave up 8 bases and V 1 base, and 6 bases lay outside the gene matches. The CDR3 contains 15 residues.

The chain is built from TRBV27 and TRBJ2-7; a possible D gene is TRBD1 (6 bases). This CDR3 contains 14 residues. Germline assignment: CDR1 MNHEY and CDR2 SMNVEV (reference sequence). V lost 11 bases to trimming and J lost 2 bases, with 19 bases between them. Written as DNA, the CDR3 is TGTGCCTCCAAACCAGGGGCGAAGACCTACGAGCAGTACTTC. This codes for CASKPGAKTYEQYF.

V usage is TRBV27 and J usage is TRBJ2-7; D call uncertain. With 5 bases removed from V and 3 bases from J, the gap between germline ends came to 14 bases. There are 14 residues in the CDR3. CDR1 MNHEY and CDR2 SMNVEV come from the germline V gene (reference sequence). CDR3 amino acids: CASSDSGRIYEQYF. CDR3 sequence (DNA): TGTGCCAGCAGTGATTCAGGACGGATCTACGAGCAGTACTTC.

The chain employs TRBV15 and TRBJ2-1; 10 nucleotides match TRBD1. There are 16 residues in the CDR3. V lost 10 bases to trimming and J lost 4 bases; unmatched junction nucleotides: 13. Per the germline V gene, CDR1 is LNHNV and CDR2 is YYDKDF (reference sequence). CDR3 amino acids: CAIGGGDRGSYNEQFF. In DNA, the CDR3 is TGTGCCATCGGGGGAGGGGACAGGGGATCGTACAATGAGCAGTTCTTC. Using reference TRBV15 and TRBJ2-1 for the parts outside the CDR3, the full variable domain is DAMVIQNPRYQVTQFGKPVTLSCSQTLNHNVMYWYQQKSSQAPKLLFHYYDKDFNNEADTPDNFQSRRPNTSFCFLDIRSPGLGDTAMYLCAIGGGDRGSYNEQFFGPGTRLTVL.

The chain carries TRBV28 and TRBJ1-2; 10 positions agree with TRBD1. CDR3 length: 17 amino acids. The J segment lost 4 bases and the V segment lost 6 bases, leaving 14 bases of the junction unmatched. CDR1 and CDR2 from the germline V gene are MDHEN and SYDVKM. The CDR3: CASSHRQTGGELYGYTF. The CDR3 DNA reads TGTGCCAGCAGCCACAGACAGACAGGGGGCGAACTCTATGGCTACACCTTC.

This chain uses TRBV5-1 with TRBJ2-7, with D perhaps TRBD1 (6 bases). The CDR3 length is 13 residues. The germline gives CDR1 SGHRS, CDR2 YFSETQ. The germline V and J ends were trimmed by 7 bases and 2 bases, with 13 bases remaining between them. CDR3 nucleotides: TGCGCCAGCCGGAATAAGGGGGCCTACGAGCAGTACTTC. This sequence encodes CASRNKGAYEQYF.

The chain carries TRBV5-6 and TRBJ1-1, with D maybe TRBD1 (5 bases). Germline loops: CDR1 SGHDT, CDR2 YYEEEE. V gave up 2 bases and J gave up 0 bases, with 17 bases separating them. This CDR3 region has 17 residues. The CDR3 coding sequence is TGTGCCAGCAGCTTTACAGGTGGATGGGAGATGAACACTGAAGCTTTCTTT. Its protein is CASSFTGGWEMNTEAFF.

DNA for the CDR3: TGTGCCAGCAGCTTAGTCCCGCGTACTAGCGGGAGACAAGAGACCCAGTACTTC. It yields the protein CASSLVPRTSGRQETQYF. The gene calls are TRBV11-2 and TRBJ2-5; 11 nucleotides line up with TRBD2. Germline trimming cut 1 base from V and 2 bases from J; bases unmatched to any gene: 9. CDR1 SGHAT and CDR2 FQNNGV come from the germline V gene. This CDR3 has 18 residues. The complete variable domain, with remaining parts taken from reference TRBV11-2 and TRBJ2-5, reads EAGVAQSPRYKIIEKRQSVAFWCNPISGHATLYWYQQILGQGPKLLIQFQNNGVVDDSQLPKDRFSAERLKGVDSTLKIQPAKLEDSAVYLCASSLVPRTSGRQETQYFGPGTRLLVL.

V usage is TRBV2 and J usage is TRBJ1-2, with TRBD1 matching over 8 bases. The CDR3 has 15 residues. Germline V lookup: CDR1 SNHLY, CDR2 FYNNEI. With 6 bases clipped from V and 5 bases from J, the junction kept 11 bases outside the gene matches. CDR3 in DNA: TGTGCCAGCAGCCCCCCAGGGGGCGCCCAGTATGGCTACACCTTC. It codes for CASSPPGGAQYGYTF.

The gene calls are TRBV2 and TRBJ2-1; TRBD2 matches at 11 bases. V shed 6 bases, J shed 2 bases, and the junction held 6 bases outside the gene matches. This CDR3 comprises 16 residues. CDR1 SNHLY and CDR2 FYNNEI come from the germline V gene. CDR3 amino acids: CASRGTSGGTYNEQFF. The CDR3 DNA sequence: TGTGCCAGCAGAGGCACTAGCGGGGGCACCTACAATGAGCAGTTCTTC.

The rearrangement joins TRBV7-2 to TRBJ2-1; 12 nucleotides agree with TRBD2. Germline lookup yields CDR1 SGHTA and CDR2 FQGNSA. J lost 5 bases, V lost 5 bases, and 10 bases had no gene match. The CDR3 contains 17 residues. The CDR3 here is CASSVALAGGNDNEQFF. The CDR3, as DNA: TGTGCCAGCAGCGTCGCCCTAGCGGGAGGGAATGACAATGAGCAGTTCTTC.

CDR3 sequence: CASSPERDAQETQYF. In nucleotides, the CDR3 is TGTGCCAGCAGCCCAGAGCGGGACGCACAAGAGACCCAGTACTTC. The J gene is TRBJ2-5, the V gene TRBV28; the match to TRBD2 covers 7 bases. The CDR3 is 15 residues long. With V trimmed by 6 bases and J by 2 bases, 9 bases remained unmatched. The germline CDR1 and CDR2 sequences are MDHEN and SYDVKM.

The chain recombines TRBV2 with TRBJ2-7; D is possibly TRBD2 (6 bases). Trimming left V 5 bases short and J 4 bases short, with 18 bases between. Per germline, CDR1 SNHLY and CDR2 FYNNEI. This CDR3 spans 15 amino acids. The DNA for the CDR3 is TGTGCCAGCAGTTCCTCCGGGACTGGGAGATACGAGCAGTACTTC. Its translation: CASSSSGTGRYEQYF.

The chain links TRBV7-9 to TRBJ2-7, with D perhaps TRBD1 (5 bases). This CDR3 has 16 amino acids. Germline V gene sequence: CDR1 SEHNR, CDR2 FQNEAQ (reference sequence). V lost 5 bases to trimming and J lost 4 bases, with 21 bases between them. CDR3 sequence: CASSALGLVLGYEQYF. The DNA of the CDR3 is TGTGCCAGCAGCGCACTGGGGCTAGTCCTGGGTTACGAGCAGTACTTC.

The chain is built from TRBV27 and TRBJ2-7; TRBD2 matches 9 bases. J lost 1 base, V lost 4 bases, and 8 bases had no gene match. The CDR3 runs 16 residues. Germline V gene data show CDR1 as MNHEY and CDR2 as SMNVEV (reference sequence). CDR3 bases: TGTGCCAGCAGTTCTACCGGGACTAGCTGGTCCTACGAGCAGTACTTC. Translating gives CASSSTGTSWSYEQYF.

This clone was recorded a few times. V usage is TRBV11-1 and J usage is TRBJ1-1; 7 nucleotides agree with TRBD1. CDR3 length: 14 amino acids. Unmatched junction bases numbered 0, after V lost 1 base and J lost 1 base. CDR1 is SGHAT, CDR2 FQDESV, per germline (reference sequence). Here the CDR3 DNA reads TGTGCCAGCAGCTTAGGACAGGGGAACACTGAAGCTTTCTTT. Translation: CASSLGQGNTEAFF.